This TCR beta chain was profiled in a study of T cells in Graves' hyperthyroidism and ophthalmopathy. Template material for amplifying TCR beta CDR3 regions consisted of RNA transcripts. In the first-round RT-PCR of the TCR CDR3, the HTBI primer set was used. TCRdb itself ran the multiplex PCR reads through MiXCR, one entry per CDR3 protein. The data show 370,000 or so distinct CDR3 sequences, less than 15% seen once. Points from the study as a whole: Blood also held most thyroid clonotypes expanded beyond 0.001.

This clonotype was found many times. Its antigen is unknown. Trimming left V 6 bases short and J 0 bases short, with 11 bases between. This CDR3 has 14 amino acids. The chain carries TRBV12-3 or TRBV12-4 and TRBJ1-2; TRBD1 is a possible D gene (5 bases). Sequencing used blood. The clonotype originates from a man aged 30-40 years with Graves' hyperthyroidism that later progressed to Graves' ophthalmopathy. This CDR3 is CASRSQGANYGYTF. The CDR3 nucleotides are TGTGCCAGCAGGTCTCAGGGAGCTAACTATGGCTACACCTTC.